A single sample is the source of the 13 T cell receptor beta chains below, sequenced in a study of control samples from healthy donors and cancer patients. Generated by immunoSEQ multiplex PCR, the TCRdb table keeps only in-frame clones and is missing some. The table lists 70,000 to 75,000 clones, about 90% of them singletons, with 4% in the top ten. The sample comprised blood. These receptors all come from a woman aged 45-65 years in good health.

V is TRBV15 and J is TRBJ2-2; 12 nucleotides agree with TRBD1. The V gene end was trimmed by 1 base and the J gene end by 7 bases; junction bases not matched to a gene: 13. Germline values: CDR1 LNHNV, CDR2 YYDKDF (reference sequence). This CDR3 is 19 amino acids long. The CDR3 DNA sequence: TGTGCCACCAGCAGAGTGGGGTTCGCGGGACAGGGGGCTTTCGGGGAGCTGTTTTTT. Protein product: CATSRVGFAGQGAFGELFF.

The chain combines TRBV5-1 with TRBJ2-7; D is possibly TRBD2 (5 bases). The CDR3 contains 14 residues. V gave up 1 base and J gave up 2 bases, with 10 bases separating them. The germline V gene has CDR1 SGHRS and CDR2 YFSETQ. CDR3 region: CASSLLGRAYEQYF. In DNA form, the CDR3 reads TGCGCCAGCAGCTTGCTAGGGAGAGCCTACGAGCAGTACTTC.

This rearrangement joins TRBV7-9 to TRBJ1-5; weak D call: TRBD1 (5 bases). Deletions cut 5 bases from V and 7 bases from J, with 18 bases between. Germline-derived CDR1 and CDR2 are SEHNR and FQNEAQ (reference sequence). The CDR3 runs to 15 residues. The CDR3 coding sequence is TGTGCCAGCAGCGACGGACCTGGGGCCGGACAGCCCCAGCATTTT. As protein: CASSDGPGAGQPQHF.

V and J are TRBV5-4 and TRBJ2-7, with 9 bases lining up with TRBD1. The CDR3 spans 15 residues. CDR1 is SGHNT and CDR2 is YYREEE in the germline V gene (reference sequence). V was pared by 4 bases and J by 8 bases, with 13 bases of the junction left unmatched. DNA for the CDR3: TGTGCCAGCAGCCTGGCCGGGACAGGGTTATACCAGCAGTACTTC. Amino acid sequence: CASSLAGTGLYQQYF.

The chain has TRBV28 and TRBJ1-4; no firm D call. The CDR3 covers 14 residues. Trimming removed 0 bases at V and 7 bases at J, with 9 bases between. Looked up from germline, CDR1 is MDHEN and CDR2 is SYDVKM. Here the CDR3 reads CASSLWASGEKLFF. The CDR3 DNA follows: TGTGCCAGCAGTTTATGGGCATCTGGTGAAAAACTGTTTTTT.

Comment on this clone: One end of the junction varies from germline; a read error may be responsible. The chain is built from TRBV7-7 and TRBJ1-5; TRBD1 matches at 7 bases. Germline V gene sequence: CDR1 SSHAT, CDR2 FNYEAQ (reference sequence). The length of the CDR3 is 15 residues. CDR3 sequence (DNA): TGTGCTAGCAGCTTACGGCAGGGGGAAAATCAGCCCCAGCATTTT. This sequence encodes CASSLRQGENQPQHF.

The V and J genes are TRBV27 and TRBJ2-3, with 12 positions matching TRBD2. This CDR3 comprises 14 residues. Germline V CDR1 and CDR2: MNHEY, SMNVEV (reference sequence). V lost 4 bases to trimming and J lost 4 bases; unmatched junction nucleotides: 0. CDR3 nucleotide sequence: TGTGCCAGCAGTTGGACTAGCGGGGCAGATACGCAGTATTTT. Its translation is CASSWTSGADTQYF.

This chain links TRBV5-4 with TRBJ2-6; D is unclear. Germline-derived CDR1 and CDR2 are SGHNT and YYREEE (reference sequence). V dropped 2 bases and J dropped 0 bases, with 9 bases sitting between them. The CDR3 totals 16 residues. The CDR3 DNA follows: TGTGCCAGCAGCTTCATTTTAGGCTCTGGGGCCAACGTCCTGACTTTC. Its protein is CASSFILGSGANVLTF.

The V call is TRBV6-1, the J call TRBJ1-2; no clear D. The CDR3 extends over 14 amino acids. Trimming removed 1 base at V and 7 bases at J, with 13 bases between. Germline V lookup: CDR1 MNHNS, CDR2 SASEGT. DNA of the CDR3: TGTGCCAGCAGTGAAGAGGGATTGATTGTTGGCTACACCTTC. Encoded protein: CASSEEGLIVGYTF.

This rearrangement joins TRBV7-2 to TRBJ2-7; D possibly matches TRBD1 or TRBD2 (6 bases each). CDR3 length: 15 amino acids. The germline CDR1 and CDR2 sequences are SGHTA and FQGNSA. The germline V and J ends were trimmed by 1 base and 0 bases, with 10 bases remaining between them. The CDR3, as DNA: TGTGCCAGCAGCTTAGAGGGGGGCTCCTCCTACGAGCAGTACTTC. Its protein product is CASSLEGGSSYEQYF.

J is TRBJ1-2 and V is TRBV2; D not resolved. The germline V gene has CDR1 SNHLY and CDR2 FYNNEI. The CDR3 spans 14 residues. V lost 3 bases to trimming and J lost 4 bases, with 12 bases between them. CDR3: CASSDDSLFYGYTF. CDR3 sequence (DNA): TGTGCCAGCAGTGATGATAGTCTTTTCTATGGCTACACCTTC.

This rearrangement joins TRBV5-4 to TRBJ2-2; D may match TRBD1 or TRBD2 (5 bases each). From germline, CDR1 is SGHNT and CDR2 YYREEE (reference sequence). This CDR3 contains 18 residues. The V and J ends lost 4 bases and 3 bases respectively, with 22 bases between them. The CDR3, as DNA: TGTGCCAGCAGCCCAGGGCCGGGGTGGGTTTTGGACACCGGGGAGCTGTTTTTT. Translating gives CASSPGPGWVLDTGELFF.

The V gene is TRBV19, the J gene TRBJ1-2, with TRBD1 as a possible D gene (5 bases). This CDR3 is 14 amino acids long. Germline-derived CDR1 and CDR2 are LNHDA and SQIVND (reference sequence). V was pared by 3 bases and J by 3 bases, with 11 bases between. CDR3 coding DNA: TGTGCCAGTAGTATTGAGGGGCCTGACTATGGCTACACCTTC. Protein product: CASSIEGPDYGYTF.